This TCR beta chain was documented in a study of cytomegalovirus exposure and HLA in healthy donors. Study-wide results and limits: An analysis was carried out at a later point. It showed that HLA-associated TCR beta chains were more clonally expanded than equally common non-associated chains. In vitro assays verified that three CMV-associated chains recognized CMV antigens specifically.

PCR involved 60 Vbeta and 13 Jbeta primers. Clones were read by immunoSEQ multiplex PCR, and TCRdb kept only the in-frame ones, dropping some. The sample yields 180,000 or so clones, 82% seen once. With 5 bases clipped from V and 6 bases from J, the junction kept 10 bases outside the gene matches. Germline CDR1 is SGHTA and CDR2 is FQGNSA. This CDR3 is 16 amino acids long. Details on this clone: What it recognizes is unknown. Other DNA variants within this sample encode the same CDR3.

The source of this sequence is a boy aged 2 to 10 in good health and CMV-seronegative. Sequenced material: PBMCs. The chain recombines TRBV7-2 with TRBJ2-2; 9 nucleotides line up with TRBD2. As DNA, the CDR3 is TGTGCCAGCAGCCGGGGGGGGACTAGCAAAGCCGGGGAGCTGTTTTTT. Translation gives CASSRGGTSKAGELFF.